This T cell receptor beta chain was observed in a study of CD8+ T cells in alopecia areata. Study summary: The tofacitinib course ran for 6 to 18 months and was followed by 6 months off drug.

RNA, once extracted, was reverse transcribed into cDNA for use as the sequencing template. Assay used: immunoSEQ multiplex PCR; TCRdb lists only in-frame clones, some missing. The sample consists of over 150,000 clones, around 59% of them appearing once. The treatment was: oral pan-JAK inhibitor, 5-10 mg twice daily. The clonotype originates from a human donor with alopecia areata. Sequencing used CD4+ T cells sorted from blood, obtained at week 24, from a patient treated with tofacitinib.

The CDR3 DNA follows: TGTGCCAGCTCTCGAGGGAGGGGTGATCAGCCCCAGCATTTT. The encoded protein is CASSRGRGDQPQHF. The rearrangement joins TRBV18 to TRBJ1-5; TRBD1 is a possible D gene (5 bases). Looked up from germline, CDR1 is KGHSH and CDR2 is LQKENI. Trimming cost V 6 bases and J 5 bases, with 14 bases left between them. This CDR3 contains 14 residues.